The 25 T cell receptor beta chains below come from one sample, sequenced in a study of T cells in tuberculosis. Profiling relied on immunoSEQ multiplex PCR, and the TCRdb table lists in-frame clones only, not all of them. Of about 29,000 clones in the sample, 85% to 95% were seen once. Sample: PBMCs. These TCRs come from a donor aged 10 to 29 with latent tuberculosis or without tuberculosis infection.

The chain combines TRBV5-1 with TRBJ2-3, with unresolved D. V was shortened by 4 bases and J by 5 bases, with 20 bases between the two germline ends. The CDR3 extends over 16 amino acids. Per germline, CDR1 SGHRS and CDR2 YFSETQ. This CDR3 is CASSSGPPSSGDTQYF. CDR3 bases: TGCGCCAGCAGCAGTGGCCCCCCCTCGTCTGGAGATACGCAGTATTTT.

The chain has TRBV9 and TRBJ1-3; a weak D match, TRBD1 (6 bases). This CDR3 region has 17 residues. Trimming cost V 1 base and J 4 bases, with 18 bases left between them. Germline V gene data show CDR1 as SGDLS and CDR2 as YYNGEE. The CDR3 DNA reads TGTGCCAGCAGCGTACCTAGAAGTGGGGGCGGAGGAAACACCATATATTTT. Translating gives CASSVPRSGGGGNTIYF. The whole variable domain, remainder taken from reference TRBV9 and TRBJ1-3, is DSGVTQTPKHLITATGQRVTLRCSPRSGDLSVYWYQQSLDQGLQFLIQYYNGEERAKGNILERFSAQQFPDLHSELNLSSLELGDSALYFCASSVPRSGGGGNTIYFGEGSWLTVV.

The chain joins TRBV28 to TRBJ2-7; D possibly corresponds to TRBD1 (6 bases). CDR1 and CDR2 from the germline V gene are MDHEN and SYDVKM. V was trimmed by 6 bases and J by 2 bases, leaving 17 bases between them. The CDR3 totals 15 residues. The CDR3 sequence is CASRRGYRVPYEQYF. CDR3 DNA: TGTGCCAGCAGGAGGGGCTACAGGGTACCCTACGAGCAGTACTTC.

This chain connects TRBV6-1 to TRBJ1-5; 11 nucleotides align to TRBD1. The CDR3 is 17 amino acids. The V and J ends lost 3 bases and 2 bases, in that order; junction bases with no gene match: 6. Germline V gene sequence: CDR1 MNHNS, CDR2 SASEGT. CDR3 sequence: CASSERTGGGGNQPQHF. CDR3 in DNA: TGTGCCAGCAGTGAGAGGACAGGGGGCGGGGGCAATCAGCCCCAGCATTTT.

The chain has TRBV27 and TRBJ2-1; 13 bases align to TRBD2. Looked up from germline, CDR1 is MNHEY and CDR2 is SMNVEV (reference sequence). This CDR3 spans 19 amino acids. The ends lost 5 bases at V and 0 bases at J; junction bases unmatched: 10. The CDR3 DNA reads TGTGCCAGCAGTCCGGGGGGACTAGCGGGGTTTAGCTCCTACAATGAGCAGTTCTTC. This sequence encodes CASSPGGLAGFSSYNEQFF.

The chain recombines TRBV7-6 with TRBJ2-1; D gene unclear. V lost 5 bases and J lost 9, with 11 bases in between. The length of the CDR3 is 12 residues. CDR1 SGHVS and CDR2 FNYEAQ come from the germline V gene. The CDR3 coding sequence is TGTGCCAGCAGCCAGAGTCGAGGTGAGCAGTTCTTC. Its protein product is CASSQSRGEQFF.

Written as DNA, the CDR3 is TGTGCCAGCAGCCAGAACGTACCCCGCGGGGGAAGGGTCTCCCGGGTTCCTTTCCTAGAGACCCAGTACTTC. This sequence encodes CASSQNVPRGGRVSRVPFLETQYF. The chain combines TRBV4-2 with TRBJ2-5; 7 positions match TRBD2. V dropped 3 bases and J dropped 4; count of bases not matched to a gene: 35. CDR1 and CDR2 from the germline V gene are LGHNA and YNFKEQ. This CDR3 has 24 residues.

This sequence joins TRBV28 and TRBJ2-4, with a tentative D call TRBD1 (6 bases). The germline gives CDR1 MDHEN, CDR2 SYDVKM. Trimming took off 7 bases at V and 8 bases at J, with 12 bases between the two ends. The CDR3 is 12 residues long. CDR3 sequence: CASTFRGDIQYF. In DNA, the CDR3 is TGTGCCAGCACCTTCAGGGGCGACATTCAGTACTTC.

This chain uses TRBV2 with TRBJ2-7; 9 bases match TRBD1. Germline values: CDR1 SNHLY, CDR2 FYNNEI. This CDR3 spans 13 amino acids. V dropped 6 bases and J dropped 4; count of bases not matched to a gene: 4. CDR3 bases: TGTGCCAGCAGGACAGGGGGGCGGTACGAGCAGTACTTC. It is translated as CASRTGGRYEQYF. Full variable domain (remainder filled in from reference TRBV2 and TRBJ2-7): EPEVTQTPSHQVTQMGQEVILRCVPISNHLYFYWYRQILGQKVEFLVSFYNNEISEKSEIFDDQFSVERPDGSNFTLKIRSTKLEDSAMYFCASRTGGRYEQYFGPGTRLTVT.

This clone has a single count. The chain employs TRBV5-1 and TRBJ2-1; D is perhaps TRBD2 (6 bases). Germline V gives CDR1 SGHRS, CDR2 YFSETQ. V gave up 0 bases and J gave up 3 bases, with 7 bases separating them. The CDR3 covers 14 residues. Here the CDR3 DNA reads TGCGCCAGCAGCTTGGTGGACTACTACAATGAGCAGTTCTTC. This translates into CASSLVDYYNEQFF.

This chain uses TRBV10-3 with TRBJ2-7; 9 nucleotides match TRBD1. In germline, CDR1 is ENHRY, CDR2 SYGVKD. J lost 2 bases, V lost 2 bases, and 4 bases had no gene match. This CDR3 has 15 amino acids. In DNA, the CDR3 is TGTGCCATCAGTGAGGGGGACAGGGTAACCTACGAGCAGTACTTC. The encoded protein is CAISEGDRVTYEQYF.

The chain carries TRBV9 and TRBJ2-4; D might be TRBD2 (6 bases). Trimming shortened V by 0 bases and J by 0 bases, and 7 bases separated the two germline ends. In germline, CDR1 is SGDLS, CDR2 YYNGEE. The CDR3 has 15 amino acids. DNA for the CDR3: TGTGCCAGCAGCGTAGGCGGGGTAGCCAAAAACATTCAGTACTTC. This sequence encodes CASSVGGVAKNIQYF.

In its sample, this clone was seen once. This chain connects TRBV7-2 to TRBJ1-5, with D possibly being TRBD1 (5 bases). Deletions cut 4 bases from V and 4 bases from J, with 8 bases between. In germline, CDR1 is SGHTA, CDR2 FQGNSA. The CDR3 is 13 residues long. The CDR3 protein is CASSSDRNQPQHF. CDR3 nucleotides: TGTGCCAGCAGCTCAGACAGAAATCAGCCCCAGCATTTT.

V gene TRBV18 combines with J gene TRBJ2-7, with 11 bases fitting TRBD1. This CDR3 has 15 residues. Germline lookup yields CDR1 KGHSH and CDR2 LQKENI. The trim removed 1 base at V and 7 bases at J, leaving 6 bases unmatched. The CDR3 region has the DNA TGTGCCAGCTCACCACTCGGACAGGGGGCGGGTGAGCAGTACTTC. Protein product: CASSPLGQGAGEQYF.

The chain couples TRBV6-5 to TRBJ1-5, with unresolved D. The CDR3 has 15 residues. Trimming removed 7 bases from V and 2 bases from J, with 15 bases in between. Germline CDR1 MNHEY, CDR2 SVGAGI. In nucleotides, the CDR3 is TGTGCCAGCAAAGAAAAAGAAGAGGGCAATCAGCCCCAGCATTTT. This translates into CASKEKEEGNQPQHF.

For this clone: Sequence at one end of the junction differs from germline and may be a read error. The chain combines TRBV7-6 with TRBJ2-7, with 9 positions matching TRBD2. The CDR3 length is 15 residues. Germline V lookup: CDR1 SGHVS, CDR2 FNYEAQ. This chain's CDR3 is CASSVAGASTYEQYF. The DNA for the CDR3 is TGTGCCAGCAGCGTAGCGGGGGCATCTACCTACGAGCAGTACTTC. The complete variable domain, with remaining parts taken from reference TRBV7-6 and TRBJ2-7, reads GAGVSQSPRYKVTKRGQDVALRCDPISGHVSLYWYRQALGQGPEFLTYFNYEAQQDKSGLPNDRFSAERPEGSISTLTIQRTEQRDSAMYRCASSVAGASTYEQYFGPGTRLTVT.

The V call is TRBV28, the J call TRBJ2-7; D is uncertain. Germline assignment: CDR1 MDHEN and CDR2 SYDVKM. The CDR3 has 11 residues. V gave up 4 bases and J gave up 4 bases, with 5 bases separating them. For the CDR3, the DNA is TGTGCCAGCAGTTCCCTTTACGAGCAGTACTTC. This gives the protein CASSSLYEQYF.

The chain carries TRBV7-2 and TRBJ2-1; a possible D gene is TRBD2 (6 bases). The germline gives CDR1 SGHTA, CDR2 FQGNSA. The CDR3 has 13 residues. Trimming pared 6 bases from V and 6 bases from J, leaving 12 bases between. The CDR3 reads CASRLELANEQFF. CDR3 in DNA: TGTGCCAGCAGGTTGGAACTAGCCAATGAGCAGTTCTTC.

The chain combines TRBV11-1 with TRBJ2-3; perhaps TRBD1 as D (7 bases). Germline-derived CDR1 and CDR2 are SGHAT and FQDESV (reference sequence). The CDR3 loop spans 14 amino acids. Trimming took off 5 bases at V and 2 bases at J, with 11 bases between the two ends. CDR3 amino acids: CASSPGGLTDTQYF. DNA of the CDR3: TGTGCCAGCAGCCCAGGGGGGCTCACAGATACGCAGTATTTT.

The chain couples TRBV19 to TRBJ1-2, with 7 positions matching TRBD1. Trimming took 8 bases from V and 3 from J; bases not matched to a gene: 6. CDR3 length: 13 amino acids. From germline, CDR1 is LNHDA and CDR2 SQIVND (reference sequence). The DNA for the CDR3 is TGTGCCAGTGACCGGGACAGCTACTATGGCTACACCTTC. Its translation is CASDRDSYYGYTF.

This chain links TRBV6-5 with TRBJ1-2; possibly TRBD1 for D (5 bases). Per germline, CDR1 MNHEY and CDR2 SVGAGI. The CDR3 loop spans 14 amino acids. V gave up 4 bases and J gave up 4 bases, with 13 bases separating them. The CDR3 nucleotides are TGTGCCAGCAGTTGGGTCGCAGGGCTCTATGGCTACACCTTC. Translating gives CASSWVAGLYGYTF.

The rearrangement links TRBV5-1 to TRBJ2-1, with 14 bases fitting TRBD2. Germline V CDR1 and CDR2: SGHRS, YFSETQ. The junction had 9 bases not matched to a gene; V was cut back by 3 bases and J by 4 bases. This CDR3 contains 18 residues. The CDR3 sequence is CASSWGLAGDQTYNEQFF. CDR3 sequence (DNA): TGCGCCAGCAGCTGGGGACTAGCGGGGGACCAAACTTACAATGAGCAGTTCTTC.

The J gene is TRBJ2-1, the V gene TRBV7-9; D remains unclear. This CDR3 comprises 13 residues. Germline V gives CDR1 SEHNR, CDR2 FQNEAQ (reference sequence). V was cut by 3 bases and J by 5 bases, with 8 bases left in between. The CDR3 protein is CASSFELDNEQFF. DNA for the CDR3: TGTGCCAGCAGCTTCGAGCTGGACAATGAGCAGTTCTTC.

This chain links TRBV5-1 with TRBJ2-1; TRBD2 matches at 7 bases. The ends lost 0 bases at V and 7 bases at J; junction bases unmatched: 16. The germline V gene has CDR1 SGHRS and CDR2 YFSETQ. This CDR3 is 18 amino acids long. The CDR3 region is CASSLVLASSLRINEQFF. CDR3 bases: TGCGCCAGCAGCTTGGTACTAGCGAGTTCCCTCAGGATTAATGAGCAGTTCTTC.

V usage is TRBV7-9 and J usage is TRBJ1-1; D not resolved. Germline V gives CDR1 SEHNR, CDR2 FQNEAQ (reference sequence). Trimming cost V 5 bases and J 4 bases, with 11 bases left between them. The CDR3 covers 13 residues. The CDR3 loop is CASSPAGGTEAFF. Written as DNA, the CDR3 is TGTGCCAGCAGCCCCGCGGGAGGCACTGAAGCTTTCTTT.